Following are 32 T cell receptor beta chains from one sample sequenced in a study of T cell repertoires in cytomegalovirus infection. MiXCR, applied by TCRdb to the reads, yields one record per CDR3 protein. The table includes a few hundred thousand distinct CDR3 sequences, around 13% detected once. The sample consisted of PBMCs. These receptors all stem from a human donor in good health (CMV status not recorded). Some clones in this sample may be carry-over from other donors' samples.

The rearrangement joins TRBV5-6 to TRBJ1-5; no definite D call. This CDR3 contains 12 residues. CDR1 is SGHDT and CDR2 is YYEEEE in the germline V gene. Trimming took 4 bases from V and 9 from J, leaving 11 bases between them. DNA for the CDR3: TGTGCCAGCAGCCACAAAGGATGGCCCCAGCATTTT. Protein: CASSHKGWPQHF.

This chain joins TRBV3-1 and TRBJ1-3, with 7 bases matching TRBD1. The V gene end was trimmed by 1 base and the J gene end by 0 bases; junction bases not matched to a gene: 3. Germline CDR1 reads LGHDT; CDR2 reads YNNKEL (reference sequence). The CDR3 covers 16 residues. CDR3 protein: CASSQGQGVSGNTIYF. The CDR3 nucleotides are TGTGCCAGCAGCCAAGGCCAGGGGGTCTCTGGAAACACCATATATTTT.

There are a few counts of this clonotype. This chain uses TRBV3-1 with TRBJ1-1; D perhaps matches TRBD1 (6 bases). Germline loops: CDR1 LGHDT, CDR2 YNNKEL (reference sequence). This CDR3 spans 12 amino acids. V lost 4 bases, J lost 6 bases, and 9 bases lay in between. In DNA form, the CDR3 reads TGTGCCAGCAGCCGACGACAGGCTGAAGCTTTCTTT. The encoded protein is CASSRRQAEAFF.

This clonotype was seen only a few times. This rearrangement joins TRBV20-1 to TRBJ1-1; D call uncertain. With 0 bases removed from V and 3 bases from J, the gap between germline ends came to 23 bases. The CDR3 length is 18 residues. Germline CDR1 DFQATT, CDR2 SNEGSKA (reference sequence). The CDR3 bases are TGCAGTGCTAGAGACTCGACTCGGGAACTCTTAAGGGACACTGAAGCTTTCTTT. Translated: CSARDSTRELLRDTEAFF.

A word on this clonotype: One end of the junction varies from germline; a read error may be responsible. This chain connects TRBV25-1 to TRBJ2-5; a possible D gene is TRBD2 (6 bases). Germline-derived CDR1 and CDR2 are MGHDK and SYGVNS. There are 16 residues in the CDR3. The CDR3 region is CASSENGSPTGETQCF. The CDR3 nucleotides read TGTGCCAGCAGTGAAAACGGCTCCCCGACGGGGGAGACCCAGTGCTTC.

This clonotype was counted a single time. The gene calls are TRBV5-5 and TRBJ2-3, with D perhaps assigned TRBD1 or TRBD2 (5 bases each). The CDR3 totals 14 residues. Trimming took 7 bases from V and 1 from J, leaving 13 bases between them. Germline CDR1 is SGHKS and CDR2 is YYEKEE (reference sequence). The CDR3 reads CASEPGTRTDTQYF. Written as DNA, the CDR3 is TGTGCCAGCGAACCAGGGACCCGCACAGATACGCAGTATTTT.

The chain uses TRBV5-5 and TRBJ2-5; maybe TRBD1 (6 bases). The CDR3 is 15 amino acids. Between the trimmed V and J ends, which lost 0 bases and 3 bases, there was a span of 12 bases. CDR1 and CDR2 from the germline V gene are SGHKS and YYEKEE (reference sequence). CDR3 coding DNA: TGTGCCAGCAGCTTGGTAGGGACATCCAAAGAGACCCAGTACTTC. It specifies CASSLVGTSKETQYF.

This clonotype was observed a handful of times. The J gene is TRBJ1-5, the V gene TRBV7-2; D perhaps matches TRBD1 (5 bases). V was cut by 6 bases and J by 3 bases, with 9 bases left in between. CDR1 is SGHTA and CDR2 is FQGNSA in the germline V gene. This CDR3 is built from 13 residues. The CDR3 sequence is CASRRDLNQPQHF. DNA for the CDR3: TGTGCCAGCAGAAGGGACCTCAATCAGCCCCAGCATTTT.

This clonotype has at least ten counts. The chain recombines TRBV7-6 with TRBJ2-1; TRBD2 matches at 9 bases. CDR1 and CDR2 from the germline V gene are SGHVS and FNYEAQ. J was trimmed by 1 base and V by 4 bases; bases with no gene match: 11. The CDR3 contains 18 residues. This chain's CDR3 is CASSSERLAAISYNEQFF. CDR3 nucleotide sequence: TGTGCCAGCAGCTCCGAAAGACTAGCGGCCATATCCTACAATGAGCAGTTCTTC.

This clonotype was found many times. The rearrangement links TRBV7-2 to TRBJ1-5; D uncertain. The CDR3 spans 15 residues. The germline V and J ends were trimmed by 5 bases and 7 bases, with 18 bases remaining between them. Germline CDR1 reads SGHTA; CDR2 reads FQGNSA. The CDR3, as DNA: TGTGCCAGCAGCCCAGAGAAGAGGGCAAGGCAGCCCCAGCATTTT. Protein: CASSPEKRARQPQHF.

The CDR3 nucleotides are TGCAGCGTTGAGGACCAGGACGGCACCTCCTACGAGCAGTACTTC. This codes for CSVEDQDGTSYEQYF. The genes are TRBV29-1 and TRBJ2-7; D is ambiguous. There are 15 residues in the CDR3. V lost 3 bases and J lost 0, with 15 bases in between. Per the germline V gene, CDR1 is SQVTM and CDR2 is ANQGSEA.

At least ten counts were recorded for this clonotype. The chain recombines TRBV7-8 with TRBJ2-7; D perhaps matches TRBD1 (7 bases). The germline gives CDR1 SGHVS, CDR2 FQNEAQ. CDR3 length equals 15 residues. Trimming took off 4 bases at V and 7 bases at J, with 20 bases between the two ends. CDR3: CASSSPQGGVREQYF. The CDR3 region has the DNA TGTGCCAGCAGCTCCCCCCAGGGGGGAGTGAGGGAGCAGTACTTC.

This clonotype showed up just a few times. The chain joins TRBV29-1 to TRBJ2-1; D remains unclear. The CDR3 extends over 18 amino acids. Trimming shortened V by 0 bases and J by 7 bases, and 25 bases separated the two germline ends. Germline CDR1 SQVTM, CDR2 ANQGSEA. The chain's CDR3 is CSVEDRFSLPGDPNEQFF. DNA of the CDR3: TGCAGCGTTGAAGATCGGTTCTCTCTCCCTGGGGATCCGAATGAGCAGTTCTTC.

V is TRBV27 and J is TRBJ2-5; D call uncertain. There are 15 residues in the CDR3. V was shortened by 3 bases and J by 2 bases, with 13 bases between the two germline ends. In germline, CDR1 is MNHEY, CDR2 SMNVEV (reference sequence). CDR3 in amino acids: CASSFRALGQETQYF. DNA of the CDR3: TGTGCCAGCAGTTTTCGGGCCTTGGGACAAGAGACCCAGTACTTC.

The CDR3 sequence is CASNVAGLPQTDTQYF. The CDR3 nucleotides read TGTGCCAGCAATGTCGCGGGACTCCCCCAGACAGATACGCAGTATTTT. This rearrangement joins TRBV6-2 or TRBV6-3 to TRBJ2-3; maybe TRBD2 (6 bases). This CDR3 comprises 16 residues. The germline V gene has CDR1 MNHEY and CDR2 SVGEGT. V gave up 7 bases and J gave up 3 bases, with 20 bases separating them.

This clonotype appeared a few times. The CDR3 DNA follows: TGTGCCAGCAGCCCTCAAATACTAGCGGGAGGGAACAATGAGCAGTTCTTC. It encodes CASSPQILAGGNNEQFF. The J gene is TRBJ2-1, the V gene TRBV7-2, with 13 bases that match TRBD2. V dropped 5 bases and J dropped 5; count of bases not matched to a gene: 9. The CDR3 runs to 17 residues. Looked up from germline, CDR1 is SGHTA and CDR2 is FQGNSA.

This clonotype has just a few counts. The V gene is TRBV4-2, the J gene TRBJ2-7; no reliable D call. The CDR3 covers 15 residues. Germline V gene sequence: CDR1 LGHNA, CDR2 YNFKEQ. V lost 3 bases, J lost 0 bases, and 12 bases lay in between. The CDR3 here is CASSQSGGPSYEQYF. The CDR3 DNA is TGTGCCAGCAGCCAGTCCGGTGGGCCCTCCTACGAGCAGTACTTC.

This clonotype was counted a few times. This sequence joins TRBV20-1 and TRBJ2-1; 8 bases map to TRBD2. The length of the CDR3 is 14 residues. With V trimmed by 3 bases and J by 9 bases, 10 bases remained unmatched. In germline, CDR1 is DFQATT, CDR2 SNEGSKA (reference sequence). CDR3 coding DNA: TGCAGTGCTAGGGTTAGCGGGGCCTTAGTTGAGCAGTTCTTC. Its protein is CSARVSGALVEQFF.

There are many counts of this clonotype. The rearrangement links TRBV7-3 to TRBJ1-1; unclear D gene. The CDR3 consists of 13 residues. Looked up from germline, CDR1 is SGHTA and CDR2 is FQGTGA. Deletions cut 6 bases from V and 6 bases from J, with 14 bases between. The CDR3: CASSQIQRAEAFF. The CDR3 nucleotides are TGTGCCAGCAGTCAGATACAGAGGGCTGAAGCTTTCTTT.

This chain uses TRBV12-3 or TRBV12-4 with TRBJ2-3; perhaps TRBD2 as D (6 bases). V gave up 8 bases and J gave up 14 bases, with 14 bases separating them. The CDR3 spans 10 residues. Written as DNA, the CDR3 is TGTGCCAGCTGGGGGGACTCTTTGTATTTT. Translated: CASWGDSLYF.

This clonotype was counted at least ten times. This chain joins TRBV19 and TRBJ1-4; D is uncertain. Trimming removed 2 bases at V and 9 bases at J, with 13 bases between. In germline, CDR1 is LNHDA, CDR2 SQIVND (reference sequence). This CDR3 contains 14 residues. CDR3 residues: CASSILDQTKKLFF. The CDR3 DNA sequence: TGTGCCAGTAGTATATTGGACCAGACGAAAAAACTGTTTTTT.

This clonotype was seen at least ten times. J is TRBJ2-5 and V is TRBV7-2; 7 bases fit TRBD2. The ends lost 3 bases at V and 2 bases at J; junction bases unmatched: 3. The CDR3 has 14 residues. CDR1 is SGHTA and CDR2 is FQGNSA in the germline V gene. The CDR3 DNA reads as TGTGCCAGCAGCTTCGCGGGAGCGCAAGAGACCCAGTACTTC. This sequence encodes CASSFAGAQETQYF.

In its sample, this clonotype was seen a few times. This chain links TRBV9 with TRBJ1-1; TRBD1 matches 8 bases. This CDR3 contains 14 residues. CDR1 and CDR2 from the germline V gene are SGDLS and YYNGEE. With 2 bases clipped from V and 9 bases from J, the junction kept 9 bases outside the gene matches. CDR3 loop: CASSVTGVEGKAFF. The CDR3 coding sequence is TGTGCCAGCAGCGTGACAGGGGTCGAGGGAAAAGCTTTCTTT.

In this sample, this clonotype turned up many times. The chain links TRBV7-2 to TRBJ2-5; D is perhaps TRBD2 (5 bases). Germline V gives CDR1 SGHTA, CDR2 FQGNSA. This CDR3 spans 11 amino acids. V lost 4 bases to trimming and J lost 12 bases, with 12 bases between them. The CDR3 loop reads CASSSSMREYF. The DNA for the CDR3 is TGTGCCAGCAGCTCCAGTATGCGGGAGTACTTC.

The rearrangement joins TRBV14 to TRBJ2-7; 7 bases fit TRBD1. CDR3 size: 16 residues. The V and J ends lost 4 bases and 5 bases, in that order; junction bases with no gene match: 14. The germline V gene encodes CDR1 SGHDN and CDR2 FVKESK. Here the CDR3 DNA reads TGTGCCAGCAGCCGAAGAATACAGGGGACGGGGAACGAGCAGTACTTC. Protein: CASSRRIQGTGNEQYF.

Points on this clonotype: A junction boundary mismatches the germline segment, possibly from a read error. The V call is TRBV7-7, the J call TRBJ2-7, with a weak D call TRBD2 (6 bases). The CDR3 has 15 residues. Germline V gene data show CDR1 as SSHAT and CDR2 as FNYEAQ (reference sequence). The CDR3 loop is CASSLDSGPGYEQYF. In DNA form, the CDR3 reads TGTGCTAGCAGCTTAGATAGCGGCCCGGGGTACGAGCAGTACTTC.

This clonotype showed up many times. The chain recombines TRBV7-2 with TRBJ2-5; 8 bases match TRBD1. V gave up 4 bases and J gave up 5 bases; unmatched junction bases: 6. The CDR3 is made up of 14 amino acids. Germline assignment: CDR1 SGHTA and CDR2 FQGNSA. CDR3 in amino acids: CASSSGQGWETQYF. CDR3 DNA sequence: TGTGCCAGCAGCTCAGGACAGGGATGGGAGACCCAGTACTTC.

This clonotype showed up just a few times. The rearrangement links TRBV28 to TRBJ1-5; D is uncertain. Germline CDR1 reads MDHEN; CDR2 reads SYDVKM. The V end lost 3 bases, the J end lost 6 bases, and 9 bases lay between the germline ends. CDR3 length: 13 residues. CDR3 nucleotides: TGTGCCAGCAGTTTTCGGGTCGGTCAGCCCCAGCATTTT. Translated, it gives CASSFRVGQPQHF.

This clonotype was found many times. This chain connects TRBV7-8 to TRBJ1-3; the D is unclear. The CDR3 totals 17 residues. V lost 2 bases to trimming and J lost 4 bases, with 18 bases between them. Per germline, CDR1 SGHVS and CDR2 FQNEAQ. The CDR3 nucleotides are TGTGCCAGCAGCTTACGGTTTGCGAGGGCGAAAGGAAACACCATATATTTT. It is translated as CASSLRFARAKGNTIYF.

The rearrangement joins TRBV10-3 to TRBJ2-1, with D possibly called TRBD1 or TRBD2 (5 bases each). Germline V gene data show CDR1 as ENHRY and CDR2 as SYGVKD. V was shortened by 0 bases and J by 5 bases, with 14 bases between the two germline ends. This CDR3 has 16 amino acids. In DNA, the CDR3 is TGTGCCATCAGTGAGTCGAGGGGACCCCCCGACAATGAGCAGTTCTTC. This codes for CAISESRGPPDNEQFF.

Comments on this clonotype: The junction departs from the called germline gene at one end, perhaps through a read error. This chain connects TRBV27 to TRBJ2-3; D remains unclear. This CDR3 region has 13 residues. Germline V CDR1 and CDR2: MNHEY, SMNVEV (reference sequence). CDR3 sequence: CPSSKRPTDTQYF. The CDR3 region has the DNA TGTCCCAGCAGTAAGCGACCCACAGATACGCAGTATTTT.

This clonotype has more than one count but fewer than ten. The chain has TRBV11-2 and TRBJ2-5, with D maybe TRBD1 (5 bases). With 0 bases removed from V and 7 bases from J, the gap between germline ends came to 18 bases. The CDR3 totals 16 residues. Germline CDR1 is SGHAT and CDR2 is FQNNGV. The CDR3: CASSLEPQGLWATQYF. For the CDR3, the DNA is TGTGCCAGCAGCTTAGAGCCTCAGGGCCTTTGGGCGACCCAGTACTTC.